This is a list of T cell receptor beta chains from one sample in a study of CD8 T cells in ankylosing spondylitis. TCRdb fed the 5' RACE reads into MiXCR, producing one record per CDR3 protein. The sample includes 500,000 to 650,000 distinct CDR3 sequences, over 4% of them seen just once. Source material: blood, either unsorted or a sorted T cell fraction (not recorded which). These receptor sequences come from a male donor with ankylosing spondylitis. Both conserved end residues are part of each CDR3. The D gene is left open where the match is weak. Clone size is given for some rows only: seen once, a few or many times, or a class if the clone is expanded.

clone_size	j_call	v_call	cdr3_length	d_call	cdr3_aa	cdr3_nt
few	TRBJ2-7	TRBV9	15	-	CASSPGTQPAYEQYF	TGTGCCAGCAGCCCAGGGACACAACCCGCCTACGAGCAGTACTTC
many	TRBJ1-1	TRBV5-1	14	-	CASATSGGTVVAFF	TGCGCCAGCGCAACATCGGGCGGCACCGTGGTGGCTTTCTTT
many	TRBJ2-7	TRBV4-3	14	-	CASSQNTMTYEQYF	TGCGCCAGCAGCCAAAATACTATGACCTACGAGCAGTACTTC
-	TRBJ1-2	TRBV10-3	15	TRBD1	CAISDTGDSPYGYTF	TGTGCCATCAGTGACACAGGGGATAGTCCCTATGGCTACACCTTC
many	TRBJ2-7	TRBV5-6	17	TRBD2	CASSSLTGTSGDYEQYF	TGTGCCAGCAGCTCCCTGACCGGGACTAGCGGAGACTACGAGCAGTACTTC
many	TRBJ2-1	TRBV5-1	16	-	CASSLLPSSSYNEQFF	TGCGCCAGCAGCTTGTTGCCCAGTAGCTCCTACAATGAGCAGTTCTTC
-	TRBJ2-5	TRBV6-5	15	TRBD1	CASSWGQGVGETQYF	TGTGCCAGCAGTTGGGGACAGGGGGTTGGAGAGACCCAGTACTTC
many	TRBJ1-5	TRBV5-1	14	-	CASSLGAGWQPQHF	TGCGCCAGCAGCTTGGGAGCAGGTTGGCAGCCCCAGCATTTT
-	TRBJ2-5	TRBV20-1	16	TRBD2	CSARAFTSGRRETQYF	TGCAGTGCTAGAGCTTTCACTAGCGGGAGGAGAGAGACCCAGTACTTC
-	TRBJ2-2	TRBV7-2	17	TRBD1	CASSLKLGTGRTGELFF	TGTGCCAGCAGCTTAAAGTTAGGGACAGGCCGCACCGGGGAGCTGTTTTTT
many	TRBJ2-1	TRBV4-3	16	TRBD1	CASSRAGTGSIREQFF	TGCGCCAGCAGCCGCGCAGGGACAGGGTCCATCAGGGAGCAGTTCTTC
many	TRBJ1-1	TRBV29-1	14	-	CSVVGAARNTEAFF	TGCAGCGTTGTAGGGGCCGCGAGGAACACTGAAGCTTTCTTT
many	TRBJ1-2	TRBV7-2	13	-	CASSLGRIYGYTF	TGTGCCAGCAGCTTAGGCAGGATCTATGGCTACACCTTC
many	TRBJ2-3	TRBV6-1	15	-	CASRLLGGSTDTQYF	TGTGCCAGCAGACTCCTAGGGGGGAGCACAGATACGCAGTATTTT
many	TRBJ1-1	TRBV29-1	15	-	CSVLSRQLMNTEAFF	TGCAGCGTCCTTTCGAGACAGCTCATGAACACTGAAGCTTTCTTT
-	TRBJ2-7	TRBV6-2/TRBV6-3	14	TRBD2	CASSYWGLAYEQYF	TGTGCCAGCAGTTACTGGGGACTAGCCTACGAGCAGTACTTC
many	TRBJ2-1	TRBV6-2/TRBV6-3	15	TRBD1	CASSYQGAWLNEQFF	TGTGCCAGCAGTTACCAGGGGGCATGGTTGAATGAGCAGTTCTTC
many	TRBJ2-4	TRBV7-2	16	-	CASSPRRGSSPNIQYF	TGTGCCAGCTCTCCCCGTCGGGGCAGCTCGCCAAACATTCAGTACTTC
many	TRBJ1-4	TRBV5-1	14	-	CASSGGPGEEKLFF	TGCGCCAGCAGTGGAGGACCGGGGGAGGAAAAACTGTTTTTT
many	TRBJ1-2	TRBV20-1	12	-	CSARLTNYGYTF	TGCAGTGCTAGACTCACTAACTATGGCTACACCTTC
many	TRBJ1-1	TRBV28	15	-	CASSYGEGGVGEAFF	TGTGCCAGCAGTTATGGTGAGGGCGGGGTAGGTGAAGCTTTCTTT
many	TRBJ1-1	TRBV6-1	15	-	CASSALQGFGTEAFF	TGTGCCAGCAGTGCGTTACAGGGTTTTGGCACTGAAGCTTTCTTT
many	TRBJ2-2	TRBV6-5	16	-	CASSYSLVSRTGELFF	TGTGCCAGCAGTTACTCCCTGGTCTCGAGGACCGGGGAGCTGTTTTTT
many	TRBJ2-7	TRBV12-3/TRBV12-4	14	TRBD1	CASSRDRRTYEQYF	TGTGCCAGCAGTCGGGACAGAAGGACCTACGAGCAGTACTTC
many	TRBJ2-3	TRBV20-1	13	TRBD2	CSATRGSTDTQYF	TGCAGTGCTACGCGGGGGTCCACAGATACGCAGTATTTT
-	TRBJ1-5	TRBV7-2	16	-	CASSLVGGHSNQPQHF	TGTGCCAGCAGCTTAGTTGGGGGACATAGCAATCAGCCCCAGCATTTT
many	TRBJ2-3	TRBV10-3	12	-	CAISSGRDTQYF	TGTGCCATCAGTTCGGGCCGCGATACGCAGTATTTT
many	TRBJ2-6	TRBV9	15	-	CASRDGFSGANVLTF	TGTGCCAGTAGGGACGGTTTCTCTGGGGCCAACGTCCTGACTTTC
-	TRBJ1-1	TRBV6-1	16	TRBD1	CASSEPKFDREAEAFF	TGTGCCAGCAGTGAGCCTAAGTTCGACAGGGAGGCTGAAGCTTTCTTT
-	TRBJ2-5	TRBV7-2	15	-	CASSWSLYGQETQYF	TGTGCCAGCAGCTGGTCCCTTTACGGCCAAGAGACCCAGTACTTC
many	TRBJ1-5	TRBV19	15	-	CASSMEGYSNQPQHF	TGTGCCAGTAGTATGGAAGGGTATAGCAATCAGCCCCAGCATTTT
few	TRBJ1-2	TRBV3-1	17	TRBD1	CASSPGTGGEFVSGYTF	TGTGCCAGCAGCCCCGGGACAGGGGGCGAGTTCGTCTCCGGCTACACCTTC